The entry below gives a single T cell receptor beta chain sequence along with its context. The antigen is unknown. The sample comes from a study of T cell responses to AZD1222 COVID-19 vaccine. Study observations and caveats: In the spike-specific TCR repertoire, nearly half reportedly target unmutated variant regions. Vaccination with two AZD1222 doses was followed by a rise in Spike-specific TCR breadth and depth.

Data came from immunoSEQ multiplex PCR; TCRdb stores just in-frame clones and leaves some out. The sample lists 90,000 to 140,000 clones, 88% occurring once. The germline V gene encodes CDR1 SNHLY and CDR2 FYNNEI. V was trimmed by 6 bases and J by 7 bases, leaving 15 bases between them. There are 13 residues in the CDR3. The chain is built from TRBV2 and TRBJ1-2; the D is unclear. This material consisted of peripheral blood, taken on day 0 of AZD1222 vaccination. This TCR came from an adult in good health. CDR3 protein: CASREGSFSGYTF. In DNA, the CDR3 is TGTGCCAGCAGGGAGGGAAGTTTCTCTGGCTACACCTTC.